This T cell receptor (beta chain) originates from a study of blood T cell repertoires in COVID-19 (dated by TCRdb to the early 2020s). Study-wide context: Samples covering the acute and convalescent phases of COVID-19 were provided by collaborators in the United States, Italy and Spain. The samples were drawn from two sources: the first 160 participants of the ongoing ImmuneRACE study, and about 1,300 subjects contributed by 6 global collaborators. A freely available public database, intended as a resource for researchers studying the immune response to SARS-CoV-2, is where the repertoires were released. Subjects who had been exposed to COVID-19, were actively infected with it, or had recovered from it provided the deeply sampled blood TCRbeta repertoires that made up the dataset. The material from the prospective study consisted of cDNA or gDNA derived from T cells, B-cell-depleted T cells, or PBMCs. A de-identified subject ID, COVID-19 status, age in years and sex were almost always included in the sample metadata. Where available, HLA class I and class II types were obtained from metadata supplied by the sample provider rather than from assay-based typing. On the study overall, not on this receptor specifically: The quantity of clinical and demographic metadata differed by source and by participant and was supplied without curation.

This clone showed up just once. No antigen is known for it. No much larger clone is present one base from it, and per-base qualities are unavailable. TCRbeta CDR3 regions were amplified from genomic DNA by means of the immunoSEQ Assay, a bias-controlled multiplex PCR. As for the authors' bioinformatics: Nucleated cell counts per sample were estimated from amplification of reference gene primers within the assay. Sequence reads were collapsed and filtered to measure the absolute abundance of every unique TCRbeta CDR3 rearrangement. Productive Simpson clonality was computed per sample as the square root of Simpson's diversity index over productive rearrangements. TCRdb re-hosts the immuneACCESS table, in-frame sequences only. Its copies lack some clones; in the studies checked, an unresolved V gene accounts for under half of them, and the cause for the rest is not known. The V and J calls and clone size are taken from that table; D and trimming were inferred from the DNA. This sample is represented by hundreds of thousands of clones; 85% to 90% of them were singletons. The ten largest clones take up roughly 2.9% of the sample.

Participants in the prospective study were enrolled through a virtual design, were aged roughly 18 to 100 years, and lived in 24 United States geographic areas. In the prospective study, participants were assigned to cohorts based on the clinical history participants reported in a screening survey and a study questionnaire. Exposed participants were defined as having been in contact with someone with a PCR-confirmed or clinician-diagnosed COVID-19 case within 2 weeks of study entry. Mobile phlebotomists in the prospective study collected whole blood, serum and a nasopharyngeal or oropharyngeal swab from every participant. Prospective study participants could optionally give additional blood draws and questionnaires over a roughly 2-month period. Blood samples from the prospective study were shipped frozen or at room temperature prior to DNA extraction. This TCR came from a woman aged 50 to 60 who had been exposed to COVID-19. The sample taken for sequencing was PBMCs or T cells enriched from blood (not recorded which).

The DNA is as follows: TGTGCCAGCAGTAAGGGGCTAGCGGGGGGCCGGGAGACCCAGTACTTC. Translated, it gives CASSKGLAGGRETQYF. The receptor chain draws on TRBV28 and TRBJ2-5; 11 of the junction bases match TRBD2. From the cysteine through the phenylalanine, the CDR3 covers 16 amino acids. Only the CDR3 DNA is retained, 48 bases long and in frame from the first base. As encoded in the germline V gene, CDR1 is MDHEN while CDR2 is SYDVKM. After removal of 5 bases from V and 5 bases from J, the junction retains 10 bases not matched to a gene.